Following are 8 T cell receptor beta chains from one sample sequenced in a study of response to subunit inactivated influenza vaccine (dated by TCRdb to the late 2010s). The library was built by means of RT-PCR. The sequencer listed for this sample is Illumina HiSeq 2500. TCRdb's own reprocessing of the public reads used fastp at Q25 and MiXCR and kept productive beta chains. Every CDR3 protein is listed once, alongside the most common genes and DNA of its rows. This sample comprises around 480,000 distinct CDR3 sequences, 11% of them detected only once. The top ten clones comprise 9.5% to 15% of the sample. The time point label here, explained by the study, means: 45 days after influenza vaccine administration. The sample consisted of PBMCs from blood, taken more than 35 days after vaccination. The receptor source for this set is a man aged 45-65 years who received an inactivated influenza vaccine. Donor details come from another sample of the same person, matched by shared clones.

This clonotype was recorded at least ten times. This chain joins TRBV12-3 or TRBV12-4 and TRBJ2-7; 8 nucleotides align to TRBD2. The ends lost 6 bases at V and 7 bases at J; junction bases unmatched: 17. The CDR3 has 16 amino acids. CDR3 residues: CASSQQVTSVGGEQYF. The DNA for the CDR3 is TGTGCCAGCAGCCAACAAGTGACTAGCGTGGGGGGTGAGCAGTACTTC.

This clonotype came up a few times. This chain connects TRBV11-2 to TRBJ2-7, with TRBD2 matching over 7 bases. The CDR3 covers 18 residues. CDR1 and CDR2 (germline): SGHAT, FQNNGV. J gave up 5 bases and V 4 bases, and 20 bases lay outside the gene matches. This CDR3 is CASSSRVSKGGRLHEQYF. The CDR3 nucleotides read TGTGCCAGCAGCTCCAGGGTATCAAAAGGCGGGAGACTCCACGAGCAGTACTTC.

The table lists this clonotype with a few counts. V gene TRBV7-8 combines with J gene TRBJ2-3; D assignment may be TRBD1 or TRBD2 (5 bases each). CDR1 and CDR2 from the germline V gene are SGHVS and FQNEAQ. Trimming took 4 bases from V and 2 from J, leaving 16 bases between them. CDR3 size: 16 residues. The CDR3 sequence: CASSSLGENSTDTQYF. The CDR3, as DNA: TGTGCCAGCAGCTCACTGGGGGAAAATTCCACAGATACGCAGTATTTT.

This clonotype has at least ten counts. The CDR3 is CASSGGTGTAFF. In nucleotides, the CDR3 is TGCGCCAGCAGCGGAGGGACAGGGACAGCTTTCTTT. V usage is TRBV5-1 and J usage is TRBJ1-1; 9 nucleotides line up with TRBD1. V was pared by 4 bases and J by 10 bases, with 5 bases of the junction left unmatched. This CDR3 has 12 residues. Germline CDR1 SGHRS, CDR2 YFSETQ.

There are many counts of this clonotype. V and J are TRBV10-3 and TRBJ1-5; a weak D match, TRBD1 (6 bases). Germline V gene sequence: CDR1 ENHRY, CDR2 SYGVKD. Between the trimmed V and J ends, which lost 5 bases and 6 bases, there was a span of 17 bases. This CDR3 region has 15 residues. The CDR3 coding sequence is TGTGCCATCAGTTCCCAGGACAGTATAGGTCAGCCCCAGCATTTT. It yields the protein CAISSQDSIGQPQHF.

The chain couples TRBV27 to TRBJ2-1, with D perhaps TRBD1 or TRBD2 (6 bases each). V lost 3 bases to trimming and J lost 8 bases, with 11 bases between them. Germline V gene sequence: CDR1 MNHEY, CDR2 SMNVEV (reference sequence). The CDR3 runs 13 residues. CDR3 in DNA: TGTGCCAGCAGTTTCTACAGGGAGGATGAGCAGTTCTTC. Translated, it gives CASSFYREDEQFF.

The chain recombines TRBV7-9 with TRBJ2-1; 10 nucleotides agree with TRBD2. Losses at the gene ends were 8 bases for V and 3 bases for J; bases not matched to a gene: 1. Germline V gene lookup returns CDR1 SEHNR and CDR2 FQNEAQ (reference sequence). There are 13 residues in the CDR3. As DNA, the CDR3 is TGTGCCAGCCTAGCGGGAGTCTACAATGAGCAGTTCTTC. Translation gives CASLAGVYNEQFF.

In this sample, this clonotype turned up many times. The rearrangement uses TRBV9 and TRBJ2-7; D not resolved. Per germline, CDR1 SGDLS and CDR2 YYNGEE. V dropped 3 bases and J dropped 9 bases, with 13 bases sitting between them. The CDR3 sequence is 12 residues long. CDR3 residues: CASSGSESRQYF. CDR3 nucleotides: TGTGCCAGCAGCGGATCCGAGTCCAGGCAGTACTTC.